Each of the 10 T cell receptor beta chains below was sequenced from the same sample in a study of blood T cell repertoires in COVID-19. TCRdb's copy holds only in-frame clones and misses some; the assay was immunoSEQ multiplex PCR. The sample includes under 200,000 clones, less than 90% of them seen just once. Sequenced: PBMCs or T cells enriched from blood (not recorded which). The receptors were gathered from a woman in her forties or fifties who had recovered from COVID-19.

J is TRBJ2-5 and V is TRBV27; perhaps TRBD1 as D (5 bases). Germline lookup yields CDR1 MNHEY and CDR2 SMNVEV (reference sequence). Trimming pared 0 bases from V and 4 bases from J, leaving 12 bases between. The CDR3 has 15 amino acids. The CDR3 sequence is CASSLSQGVVETQYF. For the CDR3, the DNA is TGTGCCAGCAGTTTATCGCAGGGTGTTGTAGAGACCCAGTACTTC.

V usage is TRBV3-1 (or the pseudogene TRBV3-2) and J usage is TRBJ1-2; 8 bases are shared with TRBD1. Germline V lookup: CDR1 LGHDT, CDR2 YNNKEL (reference sequence). V shed 3 bases and J 4 bases; nucleotides not matched to a gene: 7. This CDR3 spans 15 amino acids. As DNA, the CDR3 is TGTGCCAGCAGCCATCGCTCAGGGGGCTCCTATGGCTACACCTTC. Residues: CASSHRSGGSYGYTF.

This clone turned up a few times. The chain has TRBV25-1 and TRBJ1-1; D perhaps matches TRBD1 (5 bases). There are 14 residues in the CDR3. With 6 bases removed from V and 3 bases from J, the gap between germline ends came to 14 bases. The germline V gene has CDR1 MGHDK and CDR2 SYGVNS. The CDR3: CASSPRVRDTEAFF. CDR3 coding DNA: TGTGCCAGCAGCCCCAGGGTACGGGACACTGAAGCTTTCTTT.

The rearrangement links TRBV4-3 to TRBJ1-2; 9 bases align to TRBD1. The V gene end was trimmed by 3 bases and the J gene end by 7 bases; junction bases not matched to a gene: 3. The CDR3 has 13 residues. CDR1 and CDR2 from the germline V gene are LGHNA and YSLEER. DNA for the CDR3: TGCGCCAGCAGCCAGGGACAGGGCAGTGGCTACACCTTC. This codes for CASSQGQGSGYTF.

This chain joins TRBV5-1 and TRBJ2-1, with TRBD2 as a possible D gene (8 bases). Germline loops: CDR1 SGHRS, CDR2 YFSETQ. This CDR3 is built from 21 residues. Trimming took off 3 bases at V and 3 bases at J, with 31 bases between the two ends. CDR3 nucleotide sequence: TGCGCCAGCAGCTGGGCGAGCCGACAGGGTGGGGGACTAGGAAACTACAATGAGCAGTTCTTC. Encoded protein: CASSWASRQGGGLGNYNEQFF.

This chain joins TRBV30 and TRBJ2-5, with TRBD2 as a possible D gene (6 bases). CDR3 size: 13 residues. The germline V gene has CDR1 GTSNPN and CDR2 SVGIG (reference sequence). V was shortened by 1 base and J by 5 bases, with 11 bases between the two germline ends. Here the CDR3 DNA reads TGTGCCTGGAGTGGAACGGGGGTGGAGACCCAGTACTTC. It yields the protein CAWSGTGVETQYF. Full variable domain (rest looked up from reference TRBV30 and TRBJ2-5): SQTIHQWPATLVQPVGSPLSLECTVEGTSNPNLYWYRQAAGRGLQLLFYSVGIGQISSEVPQNLSASRPQDRQFILSSKKLLLSDSGFYLCAWSGTGVETQYFGPGTRLLVL.

The chain couples TRBV29-1 to TRBJ2-1, with 9 bases lining up with TRBD2. Germline lookup yields CDR1 SQVTM and CDR2 ANQGSEA. Trimming took 4 bases from V and 3 from J; bases not matched to a gene: 7. The CDR3 extends over 15 amino acids. The CDR3 nucleotides read TGCAGCGTTGGATTAGCGGGAGATTTCTACAATGAGCAGTTCTTC. It yields the protein CSVGLAGDFYNEQFF.

V is TRBV5-4 and J is TRBJ1-6, with a weak D call TRBD1 (6 bases). Trimming took off 2 bases at V and 7 bases at J, with 13 bases between the two ends. The CDR3 is made up of 15 amino acids. CDR1 and CDR2 from the germline V gene are SGHNT and YYREEE (reference sequence). This chain's CDR3 is CASSLPQGSNSPLHF. In DNA, the CDR3 is TGTGCCAGCAGCTTACCGCAGGGGTCCAATTCACCCCTCCACTTT.

The CDR3 region is CASSTRTDTQYF. The DNA for the CDR3 is TGTGCCAGCAGTACGCGTACAGATACGCAGTATTTT. The rearrangement links TRBV27 to TRBJ2-3; D is unresolved. Germline-derived CDR1 and CDR2 are MNHEY and SMNVEV (reference sequence). This CDR3 contains 12 residues. Deletions cut 5 bases from V and 3 bases from J, with 6 bases between.

This clone has a single count. The V gene is TRBV7-2, the J gene TRBJ2-5; 7 bases match TRBD2. CDR1 SGHTA and CDR2 FQGNSA come from the germline V gene. V was pared by 5 bases and J by 2 bases, with 5 bases of the junction left unmatched. The CDR3 spans 14 residues. Here the CDR3 reads CASSPGRVQETQYF. CDR3 in DNA: TGTGCCAGCAGCCCAGGGAGGGTACAAGAGACCCAGTACTTC. Drawing the rest from reference TRBV7-2 and TRBJ2-5, the complete variable domain is GAGVSQSPSNKVTEKGKDVELRCDPISGHTALYWYRQSLGQGLEFLIYFQGNSAPDKSGLPSDRFSAERTGGSVSTLTIQRTQQEDSAVYLCASSPGRVQETQYFGPGTRLLVL.